The 19 T cell receptor beta chains below come from one sample, sequenced in a study of cytomegalovirus exposure and HLA in healthy donors. 60 Vbeta and 13 Jbeta primers were used in PCR. Libraries were prepared by immunoSEQ multiplex PCR; TCRdb keeps only in-frame clonotypes and omits some of them. The specimen's table records 130,000 or so clones. The sample taken for sequencing was PBMCs. Receptors were obtained from a woman in her late teens or twenties in good health and CMV-seronegative.

CDR3 sequence (DNA): TGTGCCAGTAGTATTATCAGCGAGATCTACAATGAGCAGTTCTTC. It encodes CASSIISEIYNEQFF. The V gene is TRBV19, the J gene TRBJ2-1; unclear D gene. V lost 3 bases and J 3 bases, leaving 12 bases between the germline ends. This CDR3 has 15 amino acids. CDR1 and CDR2 (germline): LNHDA, SQIVND (reference sequence).

The rearrangement uses TRBV2 and TRBJ2-1, with D possibly TRBD1 on 6 matching bases. V lost 6 bases and J 5 bases, leaving 11 bases between the germline ends. Germline V lookup: CDR1 SNHLY, CDR2 FYNNEI. The length of the CDR3 is 13 residues. In nucleotides, the CDR3 is TGTGCCAGCAGGACGACAGGAAACAATGAGCAGTTCTTC. Its translation: CASRTTGNNEQFF.

V and J are TRBV7-8 and TRBJ2-1, with 11 bases fitting TRBD2. This CDR3 region has 16 residues. Germline V gene sequence: CDR1 SGHVS, CDR2 FQNEAQ. Germline trimming cut 5 bases from V and 9 bases from J; bases unmatched to any gene: 12. The DNA for the CDR3 is TGTGCCAGCAGCCCTCAGACTAGCGGGGACGGCATTGAGCAGTTCTTC. Translated, it gives CASSPQTSGDGIEQFF.

The V call is TRBV25-1, the J call TRBJ1-2; weak D call: TRBD1 (5 bases). Germline-derived CDR1 and CDR2 are MGHDK and SYGVNS. V was cut by 6 bases and J by 4 bases, with 12 bases left in between. The CDR3 runs to 13 residues. This chain's CDR3 is CASSSQGGYGYTF. The CDR3 nucleotides are TGTGCCAGCAGCTCTCAGGGAGGCTATGGCTACACCTTC.

V is TRBV19 and J is TRBJ2-2, with D perhaps TRBD2 (5 bases). Germline values: CDR1 LNHDA, CDR2 SQIVND (reference sequence). V was trimmed by 10 bases and J by 7 bases, leaving 13 bases between them. The CDR3 has 12 residues. The CDR3 protein is CATRDGGGELFF. The CDR3 nucleotides read TGTGCCACCCGGGATGGTGGCGGGGAGCTGTTTTTT.

V gene TRBV19 combines with J gene TRBJ1-1, with a tentative D call TRBD1 (5 bases). The V end lost 7 bases, the J end lost 4 bases, and 7 bases lay between the germline ends. The CDR3 has 11 residues. Germline loops: CDR1 LNHDA, CDR2 SQIVND (reference sequence). CDR3 sequence: CASIGATEAFF. The CDR3 DNA reads as TGTGCCAGTATAGGGGCCACTGAAGCTTTCTTT.

V gene TRBV6-6 combines with J gene TRBJ2-7; D is perhaps TRBD1 (5 bases). Per germline, CDR1 MNHNY and CDR2 SVGAGI (reference sequence). CDR3 length equals 12 residues. V was pared by 2 bases and J by 6 bases, with 8 bases between. In DNA, the CDR3 is TGTGCCAGCAGTTACCAGCAGGGCGAGCAGTACGTC. Its protein product is CASSYQQGEQYV.

On this clone itself: Other nucleotide sequences from this sample produce the same CDR3. DNA of the CDR3: TGCGCCAGCAGCCAAGACCCAGGCTCGGGAAACACCATATATTTT. It yields the protein CASSQDPGSGNTIYF. This chain joins TRBV4-1 and TRBJ1-3; D gene ambiguous. With 0 bases removed from V and 4 bases from J, the gap between germline ends came to 10 bases. In germline, CDR1 is MGHRA, CDR2 YSYEKL. The CDR3 runs to 15 residues.

The CDR3 nucleotides are TGTGCCAGCTCACTGAGGGAGGGTAGAACTGAAGCTTTCTTT. Protein product: CASSLREGRTEAFF. The chain has TRBV18 and TRBJ1-1; no definite D call. The germline V gene has CDR1 KGHSH and CDR2 LQKENI. The V gene lost 4 bases and the J gene lost 5 bases, with 14 bases spanning the gap. CDR3 length: 14 amino acids.

The chain uses TRBV18 and TRBJ1-4, with 7 positions matching TRBD1. CDR1 and CDR2 (germline): KGHSH, LQKENI. The CDR3 totals 15 residues. The V and J ends lost 6 bases and 6 bases, in that order; junction bases with no gene match: 10. For the CDR3, the DNA is TGTGCCAGCTCCCCTGCCGGGACAGAACATGAAAAACTGTTTTTT. It is translated as CASSPAGTEHEKLFF. Drawing the rest from reference TRBV18 and TRBJ1-4, the complete variable domain is NAGVMQNPRHLVRRRGQEARLRCSPMKGHSHVYWYRQLPEEGLKFMVYLQKENIIDESGMPKERFSAEFPKEGPSILRIQQVVRGDSAAYFCASSPAGTEHEKLFFGSGTQLSVL.

J is TRBJ2-3 and V is TRBV5-1; perhaps TRBD2 as D (5 bases). There are 14 residues in the CDR3. Germline CDR1 is SGHRS and CDR2 is YFSETQ. V was cut by 4 bases and J by 2 bases, with 11 bases left in between. The CDR3 DNA sequence: TGCGCCAGCAGCCCCGAGGGCACCACAGATACGCAGTATTTT. Translating gives CASSPEGTTDTQYF.

DNA for the CDR3: TGTGCCAGTAGGGTGGACGGGCTAGCGATCGAGACCCAGTACTTC. It is translated as CASRVDGLAIETQYF. The chain joins TRBV19 to TRBJ2-5; the D gene is possibly TRBD2 (6 bases). Trimming pared 6 bases from V and 5 bases from J, leaving 19 bases between. CDR3 size: 15 residues. CDR1 and CDR2 (germline): LNHDA, SQIVND (reference sequence).

The V gene is TRBV4-1, the J gene TRBJ2-2; 9 bases agree with TRBD2. Trimming cost V 0 bases and J 3 bases; bases outside gene matches: 8. This CDR3 region has 18 residues. Germline-derived CDR1 and CDR2 are MGHRA and YSYEKL. In nucleotides, the CDR3 is TGCGCCAGCAGCCAAGATAGAGCGGGAGGACTCTACACCGGGGAGCTGTTTTTT. Its translation: CASSQDRAGGLYTGELFF.

The genes are TRBV5-4 and TRBJ2-5; D may be TRBD1 (5 bases). V lost 3 bases and J 0 bases, leaving 12 bases between the germline ends. This CDR3 has 15 amino acids. The germline gives CDR1 SGHNT, CDR2 YYREEE (reference sequence). Written as DNA, the CDR3 is TGTGCCAGCAGCTCCCTGGGGCAGTACCAAGAGACCCAGTACTTC. Its protein product is CASSSLGQYQETQYF. The variable domain in full, with the rest retrieved from reference TRBV5-4 and TRBJ2-5, is ETGVTQSPTHLIKTRGQQVTLRCSSQSGHNTVSWYQQALGQGPQFIFQYYREEENGRGNFPPRFSGLQFPNYSSELNVNALELDDSALYLCASSSLGQYQETQYFGPGTRLLVL.

This chain connects TRBV7-2 to TRBJ2-3, with D maybe TRBD1 (6 bases). The V gene lost 2 bases and the J gene lost 4 bases, with 13 bases spanning the gap. Germline-derived CDR1 and CDR2 are SGHTA and FQGNSA. The CDR3 sequence is 15 residues long. The CDR3 is CASSLLGGQADTQYF. Here the CDR3 DNA reads TGTGCCAGCAGCTTATTAGGGGGACAAGCAGATACGCAGTATTTT.

V usage is TRBV2 and J usage is TRBJ1-1; D is unresolved. This CDR3 spans 13 amino acids. Trimming cost V 6 bases and J 1 base, with 9 bases left between them. The germline CDR1 and CDR2 sequences are SNHLY and FYNNEI. Here the CDR3 reads CASRRHRNTEAFF. The CDR3, as DNA: TGTGCCAGCAGAAGACACCGGAACACTGAAGCTTTCTTT.

The rearrangement uses TRBV6-1 and TRBJ2-1, with 11 bases identical to TRBD2. Germline V CDR1 and CDR2: MNHNS, SASEGT. Trimming took 3 bases from V and 3 from J; bases not matched to a gene: 1. This CDR3 is built from 15 residues. CDR3 nucleotides: TGTGCCAGCAGTGATCTAGCGGGAGGCTACAATGAGCAGTTCTTC. It encodes CASSDLAGGYNEQFF.

The chain recombines TRBV20-1 with TRBJ2-3; the D gene is possibly TRBD2 (5 bases). This CDR3 spans 11 amino acids. Germline assignment: CDR1 DFQATT and CDR2 SNEGSKA (reference sequence). The germline V and J ends were trimmed by 4 bases and 8 bases, with 10 bases remaining between them. In DNA, the CDR3 is TGCAGTGCTAAACTAGAGCTTACGCAGTATTTT. Encoded protein: CSAKLELTQYF.

This chain joins TRBV7-9 and TRBJ1-2; no reliable D call. This CDR3 has 13 residues. The V end was cut by 3 bases, the J end by 4 bases, with 9 bases between. Germline CDR1 is SEHNR and CDR2 is FQNEAQ (reference sequence). The CDR3 protein is CASSLQVAYGYTF. DNA of the CDR3: TGTGCCAGCAGCTTGCAGGTGGCCTATGGCTACACCTTC.